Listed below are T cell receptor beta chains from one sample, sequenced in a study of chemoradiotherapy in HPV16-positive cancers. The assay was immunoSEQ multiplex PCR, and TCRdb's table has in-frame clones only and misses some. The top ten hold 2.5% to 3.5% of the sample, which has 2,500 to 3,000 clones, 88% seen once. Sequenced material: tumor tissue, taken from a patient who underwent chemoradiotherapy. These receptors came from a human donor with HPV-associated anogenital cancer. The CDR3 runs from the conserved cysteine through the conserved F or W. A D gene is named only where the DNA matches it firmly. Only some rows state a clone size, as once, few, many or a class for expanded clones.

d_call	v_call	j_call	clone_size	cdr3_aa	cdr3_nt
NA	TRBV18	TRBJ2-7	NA	CASSKDWVPGTHSYEQYF	TGTGCCAGCTCCAAAGATTGGGTTCCCGGGACTCACTCCTACGAGCAGTACTTC
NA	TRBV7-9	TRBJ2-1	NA	CASSLLGLSYNEQFF	TGTGCCAGCAGCTTACTTGGGCTCAGCTACAATGAGCAGTTCTTC
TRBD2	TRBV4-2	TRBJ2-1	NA	CASSQDSGGAYNEQFF	TGTGCCAGCAGCCAAGATAGCGGGGGGGCCTACAATGAGCAGTTCTTC
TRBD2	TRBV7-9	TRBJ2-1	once	CASSLAGGYNEQFF	TGTGCCAGCAGCTTAGCGGGAGGGTACAATGAGCAGTTCTTC
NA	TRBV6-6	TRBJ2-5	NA	CASSYSRRETQYF	TGTGCCAGCAGTTACTCTAGGCGAGAGACCCAGTACTTC
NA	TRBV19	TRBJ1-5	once	CASSIDFTGFLQPQHF	TGTGCCAGTAGTATAGATTTTACAGGGTTTCTTCAGCCCCAGCATTTT
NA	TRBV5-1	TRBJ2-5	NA	CASSLSSGTQYF	TGCGCCAGCAGCTTGTCGTCCGGGACCCAGTACTTC
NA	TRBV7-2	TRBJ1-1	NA	CASSLIVQVEAFF	TGTGCCAGCAGCTTAATTGTGCAAGTTGAAGCTTTCTTT
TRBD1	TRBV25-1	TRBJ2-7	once	CASSEGQGAYEQYF	TGTGCCAGCAGTGAGGGACAGGGAGCCTACGAGCAGTACTTC
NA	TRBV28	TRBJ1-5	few	CASNRVSNQPQHF	TGTGCCAGCAACAGGGTGAGCAATCAGCCCCAGCATTTT
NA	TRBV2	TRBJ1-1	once	CASSEARGGTEAFF	TGTGCCAGCAGTGAAGCGCGGGGTGGCACTGAAGCTTTCTTT
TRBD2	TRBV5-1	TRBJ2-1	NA	CASSSGLAGLNEQFF	TGCGCCAGCAGCTCGGGACTAGCGGGTCTAAATGAGCAGTTCTTC
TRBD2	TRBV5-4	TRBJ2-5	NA	CASKLAGGQETQYF	TGTGCCAGTAAACTAGCGGGGGGACAAGAGACCCAGTACTTC
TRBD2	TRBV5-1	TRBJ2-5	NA	CASSSGLAGGSGETQYF	TGCGCCAGCAGCTCGGGACTAGCGGGGGGTAGTGGAGAGACCCAGTACTTC
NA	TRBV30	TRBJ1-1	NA	CAWSVSRSRGNTEAFF	TGTGCCTGGAGTGTGTCTAGGTCTAGGGGGAACACTGAAGCTTTCTTT
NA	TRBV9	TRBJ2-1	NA	CASSDSTGNNEQFF	TGTGCCAGCAGCGACTCTACCGGAAACAATGAGCAGTTCTTC
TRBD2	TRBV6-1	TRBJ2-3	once	CASSEGTSGGPATDTQYF	TGTGCCAGCAGTGAAGGGACTAGCGGGGGACCAGCCACAGATACGCAGTATTTT
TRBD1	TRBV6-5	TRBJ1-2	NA	CASTNSQGGHGYTF	TGTGCCAGCACCAACTCACAGGGGGGGCATGGCTACACCTTC
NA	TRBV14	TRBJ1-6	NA	CASSQEGTPTSPLHF	TGTGCCAGCAGCCAAGAAGGGACCCCTACCTCACCCCTCCACTTT
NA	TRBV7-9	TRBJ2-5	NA	CASSLADSWGGEGFLPQYF	TGTGCCAGCAGCTTAGCGGACTCATGGGGAGGAGAGGGCTTCCTCCCCCAGTACTTC
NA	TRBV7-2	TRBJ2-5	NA	CASSSQPQETQYF	TGTGCCAGCAGTTCCCAGCCCCAAGAGACCCAGTACTTC
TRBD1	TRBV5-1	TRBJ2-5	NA	CASSPGTGGGKTQYF	TGCGCCAGCAGCCCGGGGACAGGGGGCGGAAAGACCCAGTACTTC
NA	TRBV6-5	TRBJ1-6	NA	CASRDSGDSPLHF	TGTGCCAGCAGGGACTCCGGGGATTCACCCCTCCACTTT
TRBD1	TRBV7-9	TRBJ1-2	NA	CASSLVGDRGGGNYGYTF	TGTGCCAGCAGCTTAGTTGGCGACAGGGGCGGGGGCAACTATGGCTACACCTTC
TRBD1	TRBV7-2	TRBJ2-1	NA	CASSSGQGLYNEQFF	TGTGCCAGCAGCTCTGGACAGGGACTTTACAATGAGCAGTTCTTC
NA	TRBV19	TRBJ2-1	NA	CASRSTYNEQFF	TGTGCCAGTAGGAGTACCTACAATGAGCAGTTCTTC
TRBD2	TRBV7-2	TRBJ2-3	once	CASIAGPSADTQYF	TGTGCCAGCATAGCGGGACCTTCCGCAGATACGCAGTATTTT
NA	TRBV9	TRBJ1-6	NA	CASSVGGSPLHF	TGTGCCAGCAGCGTTGGAGGGTCACCCCTCCACTTT
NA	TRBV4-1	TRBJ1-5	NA	CASSQEASHQPQHF	TGCGCCAGCAGCCAAGAGGCCTCCCATCAGCCCCAGCATTTT
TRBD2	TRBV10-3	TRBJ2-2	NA	CAIRGWTSGNTGELFF	TGTGCCATCAGAGGGTGGACTAGCGGAAACACCGGGGAGCTGTTTTTT